Below, 24 T cell receptor beta chains from the same sample are listed, as sequenced in a study of T cell responses to AZD1222 COVID-19 vaccine. Repertoires were generated with immunoSEQ multiplex PCR, while TCRdb's copy carries only in-frame clones and drops some. The table includes approximately 150,000 clones, 80% to 90% detected once. Sequences were derived from peripheral blood, sampled on day 0 of AZD1222 vaccination. Source of these receptors: an adult in good health.

The chain couples TRBV29-1 to TRBJ1-1; unclear D gene. Germline-derived CDR1 and CDR2 are SQVTM and ANQGSEA. V dropped 7 bases and J dropped 4 bases, with 10 bases sitting between them. The CDR3 length is 11 residues. CDR3 residues: CSATWGTEAFF. In nucleotides, the CDR3 is TGCAGCGCCACGTGGGGCACTGAAGCTTTCTTT.

The chain carries TRBV28 and TRBJ2-3, with D possibly being TRBD1 (6 bases). The V and J ends lost 8 bases and 2 bases respectively, with 11 bases between them. CDR1 MDHEN and CDR2 SYDVKM come from the germline V gene. This CDR3 has 13 amino acids. The CDR3 bases are TGTGCCAGCTGGGACACCGACACAGATACGCAGTATTTT. Amino acid sequence: CASWDTDTDTQYF.

The J gene is TRBJ2-7, the V gene TRBV7-9, with no clear D. This CDR3 is 14 amino acids long. The germline V gene encodes CDR1 SEHNR and CDR2 FQNEAQ (reference sequence). Between the trimmed V and J ends, which lost 8 bases and 4 bases, there was a span of 18 bases. Here the CDR3 DNA reads TGTGCCAGCGAGTCTCGTGGCGTTAGATACGAGCAGTACTTC. This translates into CASESRGVRYEQYF.

This clone has a handful of counts. The chain uses TRBV28 and TRBJ1-2; D is perhaps TRBD1 (6 bases). V gave up 6 bases and J gave up 5 bases, with 13 bases separating them. Looked up from germline, CDR1 is MDHEN and CDR2 is SYDVKM. There are 13 residues in the CDR3. This CDR3 reads CASSSGQLYGYTF. The CDR3 DNA reads TGTGCCAGCAGCTCGGGACAACTATATGGCTACACCTTC.

The chain combines TRBV28 with TRBJ1-2; TRBD1 matches at 7 bases. The length of the CDR3 is 13 residues. V was pared by 6 bases and J by 6 bases, with 7 bases of the junction left unmatched. CDR1 is MDHEN and CDR2 is SYDVKM in the germline V gene. In DNA, the CDR3 is TGTGCCAGCAGCCTAGGGACAGCGCATGGCTACACCTTC. Protein sequence: CASSLGTAHGYTF.

The chain links TRBV9 to TRBJ1-2, with unresolved D. V dropped 2 bases and J dropped 10 bases, with 9 bases sitting between them. CDR3 length equals 11 residues. From germline, CDR1 is SGDLS and CDR2 YYNGEE. CDR3 nucleotide sequence: TGTGCCAGCAGCGTGGGGTGGGACTACACCTTC. Translating gives CASSVGWDYTF.

The chain combines TRBV6-4 with TRBJ2-2; D uncertain. The CDR3 length is 13 residues. V was trimmed by 2 bases and J by 1 base, leaving 2 bases between them. Germline V CDR1 and CDR2: MRHNA, SNTAGT. Here the CDR3 DNA reads TGTGCCAGCAGTGACAGGAACACCGGGGAGCTGTTTTTT. Encoded protein: CASSDRNTGELFF.

The J gene is TRBJ1-5, the V gene TRBV6-6; D gene unclear. CDR3 length: 13 residues. Germline values: CDR1 MNHNY, CDR2 SVGAGI (reference sequence). V lost 2 bases to trimming and J lost 5 bases, with 7 bases between them. This chain's CDR3 is CASSYGRDQPQHF. CDR3 coding DNA: TGTGCCAGCAGTTACGGGAGGGATCAGCCCCAGCATTTT.

The chain joins TRBV9 to TRBJ1-6, with D tentatively TRBD1 (5 bases). V was cut by 3 bases and J by 6 bases, with 16 bases left in between. Germline V gene data show CDR1 as SGDLS and CDR2 as YYNGEE. CDR3 length: 16 amino acids. CDR3 bases: TGTGCCAGCAGCGAAAAGGGGCCCCTGTTTAATTCACCCCTCCACTTT. This codes for CASSEKGPLFNSPLHF.

As concerns this clone: An end of the junction differs from the germline gene, which may be a read error. The rearrangement links TRBV2 to TRBJ2-5; TRBD1 agrees at 8 bases. Germline-derived CDR1 and CDR2 are SNHLY and FYNNEI. The CDR3 consists of 14 residues. The CDR3 DNA reads as TGTGCCAGCGGTGAAGGGACAGGTAGCGAGACCCAGTACTTC. Residues: CASGEGTGSETQYF.

The chain recombines TRBV5-5 with TRBJ1-4; D is unclear. The CDR3 spans 14 residues. Trimming took off 2 bases at V and 0 bases at J, with 5 bases between the two ends. Germline CDR1 is SGHKS and CDR2 is YYEKEE (reference sequence). The chain's CDR3 is CASSLTTTNEKLFF. The CDR3 DNA sequence: TGTGCCAGCAGCTTAACAACAACTAATGAAAAACTGTTTTTT.

The rearrangement uses TRBV2 and TRBJ2-5; 9 bases are a match to TRBD2. V lost 4 bases to trimming and J lost 4 bases; unmatched junction nucleotides: 7. Per germline, CDR1 SNHLY and CDR2 FYNNEI. The CDR3 is made up of 15 amino acids. The chain's CDR3 is CASSAEASGIETQYF. CDR3 nucleotide sequence: TGTGCCAGCAGTGCCGAGGCTAGCGGGATAGAGACCCAGTACTTC.

The V and J genes are TRBV4-2 and TRBJ1-3; D remains ambiguous. V was clipped by 0 bases and J by 0 bases, with 6 bases between them. The germline V gene has CDR1 LGHNA and CDR2 YNFKEQ. CDR3 length: 15 amino acids. The CDR3 sequence: CASSQDIYSGNTIYF. The CDR3 bases are TGTGCCAGCAGCCAAGATATATACTCTGGAAACACCATATATTTT.

This chain uses TRBV5-1 with TRBJ2-3; no firm D call. Germline V lookup: CDR1 SGHRS, CDR2 YFSETQ. The V end was cut by 4 bases, the J end by 2 bases, with 8 bases between. The CDR3 loop spans 13 amino acids. DNA for the CDR3: TGCGCCAGCAGCACATCCCCCACAGATACGCAGTATTTT. Protein sequence: CASSTSPTDTQYF.

The rearrangement joins TRBV6-5 to TRBJ1-6; TRBD1 might be the D (5 bases). The germline V gene has CDR1 MNHEY and CDR2 SVGAGI. Deletions cut 4 bases from V and 9 bases from J, with 16 bases between. This CDR3 region has 15 residues. CDR3 amino acids: CASSSRESIRSPLHF. The CDR3 nucleotides read TGTGCCAGCAGTTCCAGGGAAAGTATACGTTCACCCCTCCACTTT.

The V and J genes are TRBV6-2 or TRBV6-3 and TRBJ2-7; 12 positions agree with TRBD2. Germline lookup yields CDR1 MNHEY and CDR2 SVGEGT. CDR3 length: 15 residues. Unmatched junction bases numbered 3, after V lost 4 bases and J lost 2 bases. CDR3 coding DNA: TGTGCCAGCAGTTCGGGACTAGCGGGCGCCTACGAGCAGTACTTC. It translates to CASSSGLAGAYEQYF.

The chain uses TRBV5-1 and TRBJ1-4; no definite D call. The V gene's germline CDR1 is SGHRS and CDR2 YFSETQ. The CDR3 has 14 residues. V dropped 0 bases and J dropped 1 base, with 4 bases sitting between them. The chain's CDR3 is CASSLGGTNEKLFF. The CDR3 nucleotides are TGCGCCAGCAGCTTGGGGGGAACTAATGAAAAACTGTTTTTT.

The rearrangement joins TRBV6-5 to TRBJ2-1, with D unresolved. Germline V lookup: CDR1 MNHEY, CDR2 SVGAGI. There are 15 residues in the CDR3. The CDR3 DNA sequence: TGTGCTTCCCGACGGGCGCCCACGATGAACAATGAGCAGTTCTTC. Protein product: CASRRAPTMNNEQFF.

This chain joins TRBV6-5 and TRBJ1-5, with D unclear. Per germline, CDR1 MNHEY and CDR2 SVGAGI. The CDR3 contains 12 residues. Between the trimmed V and J ends, which lost 4 bases and 5 bases, there was a span of 6 bases. Here the CDR3 reads CASSLSDQPQHF. CDR3 nucleotides: TGTGCCAGCAGTTTATCGGATCAGCCCCAGCATTTT.

The chain joins TRBV6-2 or TRBV6-3 to TRBJ1-2, with D possibly TRBD1 on 5 matching bases. Germline V gene data show CDR1 as MNHEY and CDR2 as SVGEGT. V was pared by 2 bases and J by 8 bases, with 12 bases between. The CDR3 totals 13 residues. CDR3 DNA sequence: TGTGCCAGCAGTTACAGGGGTATAATCGGCTACACCTTC. Encoded protein: CASSYRGIIGYTF.

The chain combines TRBV5-1 with TRBJ1-2; D is perhaps TRBD1 (5 bases). The CDR3 length is 13 residues. Germline CDR1 SGHRS, CDR2 YFSETQ. Trimming removed 0 bases from V and 6 bases from J, with 9 bases in between. CDR3 sequence reads: CASSLGDRDGYTF. CDR3 in DNA: TGCGCCAGCAGCTTGGGAGACAGAGATGGCTACACCTTC.

The chain is built from TRBV7-2 and TRBJ2-1, with D possibly called TRBD1 or TRBD2 (5 bases each). The CDR3 is 15 amino acids. The germline V gene encodes CDR1 SGHTA and CDR2 FQGNSA. The ends were cut back, 1 base at V and 7 bases at J, with 14 bases in the middle. The CDR3 DNA reads TGTGCCAGCAGCTTAGACTCTGGGGGTACAAATGAGCAGTTCTTC. As protein: CASSLDSGGTNEQFF.

The gene calls are TRBV11-3 and TRBJ2-5; D is unclear. Trimming took 1 base from V and 6 from J, leaving 6 bases between them. Germline-derived CDR1 and CDR2 are SGHNT and YENEEA. This CDR3 spans 12 amino acids. In nucleotides, the CDR3 is TGTGCCAGCAGCTTAGCGAGGCAGACCCAGTACTTC. Protein: CASSLARQTQYF.

This chain joins TRBV2 and TRBJ1-4; no clear D. The germline V gene encodes CDR1 SNHLY and CDR2 FYNNEI. The V gene lost 7 bases and the J gene lost 11 bases, with 17 bases spanning the gap. This CDR3 comprises 13 residues. CDR3 region: CASIISWSAKLFF. The DNA for the CDR3 is TGTGCCAGCATAATTTCGTGGTCAGCCAAACTGTTTTTT.